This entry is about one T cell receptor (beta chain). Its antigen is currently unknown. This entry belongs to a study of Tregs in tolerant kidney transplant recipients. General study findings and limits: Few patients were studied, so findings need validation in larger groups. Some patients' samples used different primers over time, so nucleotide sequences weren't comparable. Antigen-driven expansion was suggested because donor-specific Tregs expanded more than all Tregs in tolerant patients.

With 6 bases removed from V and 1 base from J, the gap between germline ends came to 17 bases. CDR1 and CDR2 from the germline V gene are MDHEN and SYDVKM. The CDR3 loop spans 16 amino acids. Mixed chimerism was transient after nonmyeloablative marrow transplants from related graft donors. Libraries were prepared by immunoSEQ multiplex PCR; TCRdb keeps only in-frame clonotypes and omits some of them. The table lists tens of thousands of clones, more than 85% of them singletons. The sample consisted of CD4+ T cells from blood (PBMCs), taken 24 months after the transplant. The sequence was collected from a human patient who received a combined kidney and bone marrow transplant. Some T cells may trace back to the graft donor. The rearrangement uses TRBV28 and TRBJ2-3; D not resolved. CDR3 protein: CASSLSGRLGTDTQYF. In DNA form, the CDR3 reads TGTGCCAGCAGCCTTTCTGGAAGACTGGGCACAGATACGCAGTATTTT. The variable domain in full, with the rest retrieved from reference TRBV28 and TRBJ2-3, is DVKVTQSSRYLVKRTGEKVFLECVQDMDHENMFWYRQDPGLGLRLIYFSYDVKMKEKGDIPEGYSVSREKKERFSLILESASTNQTSMYLCASSLSGRLGTDTQYFGPGTRLTVL.